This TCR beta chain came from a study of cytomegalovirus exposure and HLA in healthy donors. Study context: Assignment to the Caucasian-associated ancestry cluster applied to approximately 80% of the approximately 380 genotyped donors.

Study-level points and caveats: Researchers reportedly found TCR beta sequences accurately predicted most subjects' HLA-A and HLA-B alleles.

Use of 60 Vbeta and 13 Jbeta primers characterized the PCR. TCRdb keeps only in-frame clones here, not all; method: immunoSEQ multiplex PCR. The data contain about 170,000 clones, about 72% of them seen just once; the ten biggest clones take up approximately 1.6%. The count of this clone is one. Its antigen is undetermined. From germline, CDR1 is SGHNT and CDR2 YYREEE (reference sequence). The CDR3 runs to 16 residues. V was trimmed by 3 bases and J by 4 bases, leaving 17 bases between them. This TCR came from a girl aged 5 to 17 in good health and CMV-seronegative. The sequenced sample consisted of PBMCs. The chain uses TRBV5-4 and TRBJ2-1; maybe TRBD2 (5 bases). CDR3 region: CASSSRASSSYNEQFF. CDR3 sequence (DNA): TGTGCCAGCAGCTCGAGGGCTTCGAGTTCTTACAATGAGCAGTTCTTC.